This T cell receptor (beta chain) was recovered during a study of memory CD4+ T cells and cytomegalovirus serostatus. In germline, CDR1 is ENHRY, CDR2 SYGVKD. After removal of 3 bases from V and 2 bases from J, the junction contained 8 bases not matched to a gene. CDR3 length: 17 residues. Study-wide results and caveats: Each of approximately 70 CMV-associated TCRbeta sequences occurred in one to five individuals.

This clone was observed a handful of times. Its antigen is undetermined. The sort gate was single viable CD3+CD4+CD8-CD45RO+ cells for memory CD4+ T cells. After thawing, CD4+ T cells were positively selected. Clones were sequenced by immunoSEQ multiplex PCR, and TCRdb holds only the in-frame ones, with some missing. Seen here are around 76,000 clones, around 82% observed once, and the top ten hold 2.6%. The sample consisted of memory CD4+ T cells from blood. This TCR was sampled from an adult in good health and CMV-seropositive. This chain joins TRBV10-3 and TRBJ2-3; 10 bases line up with TRBD2. CDR3 residues: CAISDWVAGGHTDTQYF. The DNA for the CDR3 is TGTGCCATCAGTGACTGGGTAGCGGGGGGACACACAGATACGCAGTATTTT.